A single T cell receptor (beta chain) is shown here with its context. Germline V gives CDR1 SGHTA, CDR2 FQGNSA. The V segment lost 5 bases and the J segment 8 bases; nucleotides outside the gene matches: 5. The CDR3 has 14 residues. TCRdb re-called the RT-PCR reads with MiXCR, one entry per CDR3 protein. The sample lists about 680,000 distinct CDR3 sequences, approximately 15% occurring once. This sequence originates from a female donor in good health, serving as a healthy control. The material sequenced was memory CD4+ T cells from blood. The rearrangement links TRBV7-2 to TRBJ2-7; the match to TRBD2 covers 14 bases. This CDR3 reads CASSPGLAGVKQYF. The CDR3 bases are TGTGCCAGCAGCCCGGGACTAGCGGGAGTGAAGCAGTACTTC.